The 23 T cell receptor beta chains presented below share a single source sample, sequenced in a study of shared clonotypes between healthy human individuals. CD8 cells classed as naive were CD45RO-negative and positively selected for CCR7, excluding terminally differentiated effector memory CD45RA+ cells. Method: immunoSEQ multiplex PCR; TCRdb's copy keeps in-frame clones and lacks some. The sample has a few million clones; roughly 95% are singletons. The sample taken for sequencing was naive CD8+ T cells from PBMCs. The source is a man aged 18 to 30 in good health. Some clones in this sample may be carry-over from other donors' samples.

V and J are TRBV7-8 and TRBJ2-3, with 10 bases lining up with TRBD2. V shed 5 bases, J shed 5 bases, and the junction held 7 bases outside the gene matches. Germline loops: CDR1 SGHVS, CDR2 FQNEAQ. The CDR3 contains 15 residues. CDR3 DNA sequence: TGTGCCAGCAGCCCGGGACTAGCGATTAGAGATACGCAGTATTTT. Amino acids: CASSPGLAIRDTQYF.

This chain links TRBV28 with TRBJ2-3; maybe TRBD1 (5 bases). The CDR3 length is 15 residues. CDR1 and CDR2 (germline): MDHEN, SYDVKM. Trimming pared 6 bases from V and 0 bases from J, leaving 13 bases between. CDR3 residues: CASRYQGRSTDTQYF. CDR3 sequence (DNA): TGTGCCAGCAGATACCAGGGCCGTAGCACAGATACGCAGTATTTT.

The rearrangement uses TRBV4-2 and TRBJ1-4; maybe TRBD1 (6 bases). Germline V gene sequence: CDR1 LGHNA, CDR2 YNFKEQ. This CDR3 has 15 residues. Trimming removed 0 bases from V and 6 bases from J, with 11 bases in between. The CDR3 loop reads CASSQDWQGHEKLFF. DNA for the CDR3: TGTGCCAGCAGCCAAGATTGGCAGGGGCATGAAAAACTGTTTTTT.

The chain recombines TRBV27 with TRBJ2-7; maybe TRBD2 (7 bases). Germline CDR1 and CDR2: MNHEY and SMNVEV (reference sequence). This CDR3 is 15 amino acids long. Between the trimmed V and J ends, which lost 4 bases and 2 bases, there was a span of 15 bases. For the CDR3, the DNA is TGTGCCAGCAGTTCACTACTGGGGGGGCCCTACGAGCAGTACTTC. The encoded protein is CASSSLLGGPYEQYF.

J is TRBJ1-1 and V is TRBV18, with D hard to call. The CDR3 runs to 13 residues. The germline V and J ends were trimmed by 0 bases and 7 bases, with 9 bases remaining between them. CDR1 KGHSH and CDR2 LQKENI come from the germline V gene. The CDR3: CASSPPDGLEAFF. In nucleotides, the CDR3 is TGTGCCAGCTCACCACCAGATGGGCTTGAAGCTTTCTTT.

The V and J genes are TRBV19 and TRBJ2-1, with D possibly being TRBD2 (5 bases). Trimming cost V 5 bases and J 2 bases, with 10 bases left between them. Per the germline V gene, CDR1 is LNHDA and CDR2 is SQIVND (reference sequence). This CDR3 spans 14 amino acids. The CDR3 protein is CASSLGLPYNEQFF. In DNA, the CDR3 is TGTGCCAGTAGTCTTGGACTGCCCTACAATGAGCAGTTCTTC.

This chain connects TRBV27 to TRBJ2-5, with D possibly being TRBD1 (6 bases). This CDR3 comprises 16 residues. Germline V CDR1 and CDR2: MNHEY, SMNVEV (reference sequence). V was cut by 3 bases and J by 5 bases, with 19 bases left in between. Written as DNA, the CDR3 is TGTGCCAGCAGTTTGTACCCTCCACAGGGTCGGGAGACCCAGTACTTC. Translating gives CASSLYPPQGRETQYF.

This clone showed up just a few times. This chain joins TRBV6-6 and TRBJ1-1, with D possibly being TRBD1 (5 bases). This CDR3 spans 13 amino acids. The V gene's germline CDR1 is MNHNY and CDR2 SVGAGI (reference sequence). V lost 7 bases, J lost 4 bases, and 13 bases lay in between. Written as DNA, the CDR3 is TGTGCCAGCATCCCGTCGGGGCCCACTGAAGCTTTCTTT. It is translated as CASIPSGPTEAFF.

This chain uses TRBV6-5 with TRBJ2-7; tentatively, D is TRBD2 (5 bases). The CDR3 runs 15 residues. Germline CDR1 MNHEY, CDR2 SVGAGI. Trimming removed 6 bases at V and 0 bases at J, with 15 bases between. Written as DNA, the CDR3 is TGTGCCAGCAGCTTTCAGGACTCGAGCTCCTACGAGCAGTACTTC. It translates to CASSFQDSSSYEQYF.

The chain combines TRBV19 with TRBJ1-5; D not certain. Trimming left V 5 bases short and J 0 bases short, with 8 bases between. The CDR3 sequence is 14 residues long. Germline CDR1 LNHDA, CDR2 SQIVND (reference sequence). CDR3 nucleotide sequence: TGTGCCAGTAGTTCCAGCCGTAGCAATCAGCCCCAGCATTTT. Its translation is CASSSSRSNQPQHF. The full variable domain, rest sourced from reference TRBV19 and TRBJ1-5, is DGGITQSPKYLFRKEGQNVTLSCEQNLNHDAMYWYRQDPGQGLRLIYYSQIVNDFQKGDIAEGYSVSREKKESFPLTVTSAQKNPTAFYLCASSSSRSNQPQHFGDGTRLSIL.

Worth noting for this clone: Other nucleotide sequences from this sample produce the same CDR3. The chain joins TRBV6-5 to TRBJ1-1, with D hard to call. Germline V gene sequence: CDR1 MNHEY, CDR2 SVGAGI. V gave up 5 bases and J gave up 5 bases, with 9 bases separating them. The CDR3 runs 12 residues. The CDR3 spells CASSSFNTEAFF. The DNA for the CDR3 is TGTGCCAGCAGTAGTTTCAATACTGAAGCTTTCTTT.

This clone was recorded only once. The V call is TRBV7-2, the J call TRBJ2-5; D is perhaps TRBD1 (5 bases). V lost 4 bases to trimming and J lost 13 bases, with 13 bases between them. CDR1 is SGHTA, CDR2 FQGNSA, per germline. This CDR3 contains 11 residues. The CDR3 DNA reads TGTGCCAGCAGCTCTTCCATGGGGCCGTACTTC. This sequence encodes CASSSSMGPYF. Together with reference TRBV7-2 and TRBJ2-5, the CDR3 gives the full variable domain: GAGVSQSPSNKVTEKGKDVELRCDPISGHTALYWYRQSLGQGLEFLIYFQGNSAPDKSGLPSDRFSAERTGGSVSTLTIQRTQQEDSAVYLCASSSSMGPYFGPGTRLLVL.

The chain couples TRBV29-1 to TRBJ2-7, with D perhaps given as TRBD1 or TRBD2 (5 bases each). Germline CDR1 is SQVTM and CDR2 is ANQGSEA. Deletions cut 7 bases from V and 0 bases from J, with 16 bases between. The CDR3 loop spans 14 amino acids. The CDR3 protein is CSAWDRTSSYEQYF. The DNA for the CDR3 is TGCAGCGCCTGGGACCGAACCAGCTCCTACGAGCAGTACTTC.

The DNA for the CDR3 is TGTGCCAGCAGCGTAGGGGGAGGCTCCACCTACGAGCAGTACTTC. Translated, it gives CASSVGGGSTYEQYF. The rearrangement joins TRBV9 to TRBJ2-7, with D maybe TRBD2 (6 bases). Germline lookup yields CDR1 SGDLS and CDR2 YYNGEE. CDR3 length: 15 amino acids. V lost 0 bases and J lost 2, with 12 bases in between.

The chain employs TRBV27 and TRBJ1-1, with 8 positions matching TRBD1. CDR1 and CDR2 from the germline V gene are MNHEY and SMNVEV (reference sequence). Losses at the gene ends were 6 bases for V and 0 bases for J; bases not matched to a gene: 6. The CDR3 consists of 15 residues. The CDR3 loop is CASRRDRLMNTEAFF. The CDR3 DNA is TGTGCCAGCAGGCGGGACAGGTTGATGAACACTGAAGCTTTCTTT.

The chain joins TRBV11-2 to TRBJ2-5, with 7 bases aligning to TRBD2. The CDR3 length is 15 residues. Per germline, CDR1 SGHAT and CDR2 FQNNGV. With 5 bases clipped from V and 4 bases from J, the junction kept 10 bases outside the gene matches. CDR3 region: CASSVPGLVGETQYF. As DNA, the CDR3 is TGTGCCAGCAGCGTACCTGGACTAGTAGGAGAGACCCAGTACTTC.

V and J are TRBV5-4 and TRBJ2-1; D gene ambiguous. Germline CDR1 is SGHNT and CDR2 is YYREEE (reference sequence). The CDR3 runs to 13 residues. V lost 7 bases to trimming and J lost 5 bases, with 13 bases between them. The CDR3 nucleotides read TGTGCCAGCCGCCCCGGAGATCACAATGAGCAGTTCTTC. Encoded protein: CASRPGDHNEQFF. Drawing the rest from reference TRBV5-4 and TRBJ2-1, the complete variable domain is ETGVTQSPTHLIKTRGQQVTLRCSSQSGHNTVSWYQQALGQGPQFIFQYYREEENGRGNFPPRFSGLQFPNYSSELNVNALELDDSALYLCASRPGDHNEQFFGPGTRLTVL.

The J gene is TRBJ2-3, the V gene TRBV27, with 7 bases aligning to TRBD2. There are 15 residues in the CDR3. Germline-derived CDR1 and CDR2 are MNHEY and SMNVEV (reference sequence). The ends lost 0 bases at V and 4 bases at J; junction bases unmatched: 4. CDR3 nucleotide sequence: TGTGCCAGCAGTTTATCACCAGGGAGGGCAGATACGCAGTATTTT. This codes for CASSLSPGRADTQYF.

V and J are TRBV25-1 and TRBJ1-1; no reliable D call. Germline CDR1 is MGHDK and CDR2 is SYGVNS. There are 13 residues in the CDR3. With 8 bases removed from V and 0 bases from J, the gap between germline ends came to 10 bases. The CDR3 region is CASPTGMNTEAFF. DNA for the CDR3: TGTGCCAGCCCGACGGGAATGAACACTGAAGCTTTCTTT.

V usage is TRBV7-8 and J usage is TRBJ2-7; 10 bases are a match to TRBD2. This CDR3 comprises 16 residues. The V and J ends lost 4 bases and 6 bases, in that order; junction bases with no gene match: 12. Germline lookup yields CDR1 SGHVS and CDR2 FQNEAQ. The CDR3 region is CASSSSQLAGDSEQYF. CDR3 nucleotides: TGTGCCAGCAGCTCGTCCCAGCTAGCGGGAGATAGCGAGCAGTACTTC.

This chain uses TRBV7-3 with TRBJ2-1, with 7 bases that match TRBD1. This CDR3 has 15 amino acids. The V gene end was trimmed by 5 bases and the J gene end by 1 base; junction bases not matched to a gene: 5. Germline V gives CDR1 SGHTA, CDR2 FQGTGA. The CDR3 DNA reads as TGTGCCAGCAGCCCAAACAGGGGTTCCTACAATGAGCAGTTCTTC. The encoded protein is CASSPNRGSYNEQFF. Based on the CDR3 plus reference TRBV7-3 and TRBJ2-1, the full variable domain is GAGVSQTPSNKVTEKGKYVELRCDPISGHTALYWYRQSLGQGPEFLIYFQGTGAADDSGLPNDRFFAVRPEGSVSTLKIQRTERGDSAVYLCASSPNRGSYNEQFFGPGTRLTVL.

V usage is TRBV27 and J usage is TRBJ1-1; a possible D gene is TRBD1 (5 bases). CDR3 length: 14 residues. Germline V gene data show CDR1 as MNHEY and CDR2 as SMNVEV (reference sequence). The V end was cut by 3 bases, the J end by 5 bases, with 13 bases between. The CDR3 nucleotides read TGTGCCAGCAGTTTCGTCGGGGGGTGGACTGAAGCTTTCTTT. Translated, it gives CASSFVGGWTEAFF.

The CDR3: CASSGHDRVNYGYTF. The CDR3 DNA reads as TGTGCCAGTAGTGGACACGACAGGGTTAACTATGGCTACACCTTC. This chain connects TRBV19 to TRBJ1-2; TRBD1 matches at 7 bases. Germline loops: CDR1 LNHDA, CDR2 SQIVND (reference sequence). V lost 5 bases, J lost 1 base, and 7 bases stayed unmatched. The CDR3 is made up of 15 amino acids.